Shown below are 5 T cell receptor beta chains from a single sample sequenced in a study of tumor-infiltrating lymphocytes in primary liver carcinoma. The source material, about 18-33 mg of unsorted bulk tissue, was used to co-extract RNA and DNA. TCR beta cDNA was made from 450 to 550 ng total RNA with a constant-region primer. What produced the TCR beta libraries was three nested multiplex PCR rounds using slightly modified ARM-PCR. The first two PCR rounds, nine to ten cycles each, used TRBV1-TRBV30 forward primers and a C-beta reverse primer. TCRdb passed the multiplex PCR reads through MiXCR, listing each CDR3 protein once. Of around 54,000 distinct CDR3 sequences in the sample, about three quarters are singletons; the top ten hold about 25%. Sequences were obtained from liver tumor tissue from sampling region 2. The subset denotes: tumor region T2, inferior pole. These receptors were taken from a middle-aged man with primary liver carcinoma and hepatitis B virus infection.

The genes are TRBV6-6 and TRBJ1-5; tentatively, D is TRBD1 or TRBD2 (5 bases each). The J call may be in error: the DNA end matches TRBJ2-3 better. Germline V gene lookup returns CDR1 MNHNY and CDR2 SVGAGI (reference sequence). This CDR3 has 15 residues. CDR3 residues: CASRSGTDSNQPQYF. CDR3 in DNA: TGTGCCAGCAGGTCCGGGACCGATAGCAATCAGCCACAGTATTTT.

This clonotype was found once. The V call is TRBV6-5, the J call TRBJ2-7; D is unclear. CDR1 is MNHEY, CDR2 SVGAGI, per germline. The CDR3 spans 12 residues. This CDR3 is CVTGRASHEQYF. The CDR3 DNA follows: TGTGTCACCGGAAGGGCATCCCACGAGCAGTACTTC.

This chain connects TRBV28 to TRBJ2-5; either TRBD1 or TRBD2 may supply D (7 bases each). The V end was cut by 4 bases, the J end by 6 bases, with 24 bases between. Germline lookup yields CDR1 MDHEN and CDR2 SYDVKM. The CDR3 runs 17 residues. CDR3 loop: CASSSYGEGRGHKTQYF. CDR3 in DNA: TGTGCCAGCAGTTCATATGGGGAGGGGAGGGGGCATAAGACCCAGTACTTC.

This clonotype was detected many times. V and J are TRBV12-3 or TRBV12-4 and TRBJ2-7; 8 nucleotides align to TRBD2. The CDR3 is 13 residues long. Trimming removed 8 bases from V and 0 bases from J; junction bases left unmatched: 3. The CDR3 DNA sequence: TGTGCCAGCGGACTAGCAGACTCCTACGAGCAGTACTTC. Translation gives CASGLADSYEQYF.

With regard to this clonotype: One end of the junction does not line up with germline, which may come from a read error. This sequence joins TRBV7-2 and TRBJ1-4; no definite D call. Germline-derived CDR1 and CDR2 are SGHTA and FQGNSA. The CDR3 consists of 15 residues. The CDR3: CASSIAGSTNEKLYF. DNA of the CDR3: TGTGCCAGCAGCATCGCAGGTTCAACTAATGAAAAACTGTATTTT.